This TCR beta chain was identified in a study of T cells in Graves' hyperthyroidism and ophthalmopathy. This clonotype was recorded many times. Amplification of TCR beta CDR3 regions used RNA as the template. First-round RT-PCR targeting the TCR CDR3 was performed with the HTBI primer set. TCRdb called the multiplex PCR reads again in MiXCR, with one record for every CDR3 protein. Here the sample spans about 350,000 distinct CDR3 sequences, 15% to 20% being singletons. The sample consisted of blood. The TCR sequence derives from a woman between 40 and 55 years old with Graves' ophthalmopathy.

The CDR3 loop reads CASRQQGSETQYF. The DNA for the CDR3 is TGTGCCAGCAGACAACAGGGGAGCGAGACCCAGTACTTC. This rearrangement joins TRBV6-5 to TRBJ2-5, with 7 bases lining up with TRBD1. With V trimmed by 6 bases and J by 5 bases, 6 bases remained unmatched. The germline CDR1 and CDR2 sequences are MNHEY and SVGAGI. The CDR3 loop spans 13 amino acids.